This T cell receptor (beta chain) is drawn from a study of cytomegalovirus exposure and HLA in healthy donors. Germline V CDR1 and CDR2: SGHRS, YFSETQ. Trimming removed 4 bases at V and 1 base at J, with 14 bases between. The CDR3 is 15 amino acids. A multiplex PCR was run with 60 Vbeta primers and 13 Jbeta primers. This table comes from immunoSEQ multiplex PCR, and its TCRdb copy is limited to in-frame clones, with some not included. The table lists 75,000 to 100,000 clones, around three quarters of them singletons, with less than 8% in the top ten. The source of this sequence is a man between 25 and 39 years old in good health and CMV-seronegative. The rearrangement links TRBV5-1 to TRBJ2-5; D remains ambiguous. Sequenced input: PBMCs. In DNA, the CDR3 is TGCGCCAGCAGCACCAGACTCTTAGCCCAAGAGACCCAGTACTTC. As protein: CASSTRLLAQETQYF.